Listed below are T cell receptor beta chains from one sample, sequenced in a study of cytotoxic CD8 clonotypes in ibrutinib-treated CLL. Clones were sequenced by immunoSEQ multiplex PCR, and TCRdb holds only the in-frame ones, with some missing. The top ten clones hold under 2.5% of a sample with some 160,000 clones, roughly 80% of them seen once. The sample consisted of PBMCs, taken after 12 months of ibrutinib treatment. The receptors here all came from a human donor with chronic lymphocytic leukemia. Both conserved end residues are part of each CDR3. Each record gives: V gene, J gene, D gene, clone size, CDR3 DNA, CDR3 protein. The D gene is left open where the match is weak. Size is stated for part of the rows, as once, few or many counts, or as a class when the clone is expanded.

TRBV4-1	TRBJ2-1	TRBD2	few	TGCGCCAGCAGCCAAGTTTCTAGCGGGAGGGCGTTTGGGTCCTACAATGAGCAGTTCTTC	CASSQVSSGRAFGSYNEQFF
TRBV7-3	TRBJ2-3	-	-	TGTGCCAGCAGCTTAAATCCCGAAGCAGATACGCAGTATTTT	CASSLNPEADTQYF
TRBV5-4	TRBJ2-5	-	-	TGTGCCAGCAGCTTGGGACAGGACCAAGAGACCCAGTACTTC	CASSLGQDQETQYF
TRBV7-9	TRBJ2-1	-	-	TGTGCCAGCAGCTTGGACTTGGGACAACACAATGAGCAGTTCTTC	CASSLDLGQHNEQFF
TRBV5-1	TRBJ2-1	-	-	TGCGCCAGCAGCTTGGTTCGGCAGGTCAGCGATGAGCAGTTCTTC	CASSLVRQVSDEQFF
TRBV4-3	TRBJ2-3	TRBD2	-	TGCGCCAGCAGCCGAAATCCGGCTAGCGGGGGGGGCACAGATACGCAGTATTTT	CASSRNPASGGGTDTQYF
TRBV7-3	TRBJ2-1	TRBD2	-	TGTGCCAGCAGCCCCGCCCCTAGCCTAGCGGGAGGGCCGGGGTACAATGAGCAGTTCTTC	CASSPAPSLAGGPGYNEQFF
TRBV28	TRBJ2-3	-	once	TGTGCCAGCAGTTTGGGTGGTCTCACAGATACGCAGTATTTT	CASSLGGLTDTQYF
TRBV23-1	TRBJ2-4	-	-	TGCGCCAGCAGTCAGCTATCGTGTCGGGGCCCAAACATTCAGTACTTC	CASSQLSCRGPNIQYF
TRBV4-1	TRBJ2-5	-	-	TGCGCCAGCAGCCAAGACCACCTACAAGAGACCCAGTACTTC	CASSQDHLQETQYF
TRBV7-9	TRBJ2-1	TRBD2	-	TGTGCCAGCAGCTTAGTGGAGGGAGGGCCAGGGTTCTTC	CASSLVEGGPGFF
TRBV27	TRBJ1-1	-	-	TGTGCCAGCAGCGGGGCCTATGTTATGAACACTGAAGCTTTCTTT	CASSGAYVMNTEAFF
TRBV18	TRBJ1-3	TRBD1	-	TGTGCCAGCTCACAGGGGGCCAACTCTGGAAACACCATATATTTT	CASSQGANSGNTIYF
TRBV4-1	TRBJ1-2	-	-	TGCGCCAGCAGCCAGGGAAGGGGGAGGGTCGAAGGCTACACCTTC	CASSQGRGRVEGYTF
TRBV28	TRBJ1-2	-	-	TGTGCCAGCAGTTTTAAATGGAACTATGGCTACACCTTC	CASSFKWNYGYTF
TRBV23-1	TRBJ2-5	TRBD1	-	TGCGCCAGCAGTCAATGCGGACAGGTTCAAGAGACCCAGTACTTC	CASSQCGQVQETQYF
TRBV7-2	TRBJ2-3	TRBD2	-	TGTGCCAGCAGCACAGTAGCGGGAAGTAAGACAGATACGCAGTATTTT	CASSTVAGSKTDTQYF
TRBV19	TRBJ2-1	-	few	TGTGCCAGTAGTATAGTAGACGATGAGCAGTTCTTC	CASSIVDDEQFF